Below are 21 T cell receptor beta chains sequenced from a single sample in a study of cytomegalovirus exposure and HLA in healthy donors. Both 60 Vbeta primers and 13 Jbeta primers went into the PCR. Sequencing used immunoSEQ multiplex PCR; TCRdb keeps in-frame clones, though not all of them. The data contain 130,000 or so clones, more than 80% of them singletons. The specimen was PBMCs. Receptor source: a woman aged 25 to 45 in good health and CMV-seropositive.

This clone was recorded once. V usage is TRBV2 and J usage is TRBJ1-3; 11 bases match TRBD1. V was pared by 4 bases and J by 3 bases, with 2 bases of the junction left unmatched. The CDR3 contains 15 residues. The V gene's germline CDR1 is SNHLY and CDR2 FYNNEI. CDR3 protein: CASSADRGLGNTIYF. The DNA for the CDR3 is TGTGCCAGCAGTGCGGACAGGGGGCTTGGAAACACCATATATTTT.

This chain links TRBV4-1 with TRBJ1-2; D perhaps matches TRBD1 (5 bases). There are 16 residues in the CDR3. Trimming removed 0 bases from V and 4 bases from J, with 15 bases in between. Germline-derived CDR1 and CDR2 are MGHRA and YSYEKL. This CDR3 reads CASSQDRGGSPYGYTF. The CDR3, as DNA: TGCGCCAGCAGCCAAGATAGGGGAGGTTCACCCTATGGCTACACCTTC.

This sequence joins TRBV4-2 and TRBJ2-7, with 9 bases lining up with TRBD1. V lost 4 bases to trimming and J lost 1 base; unmatched junction nucleotides: 5. The germline V gene encodes CDR1 LGHNA and CDR2 YNFKEQ. The CDR3 has 15 amino acids. Here the CDR3 reads CASSRDGQGSYEQYF. CDR3 coding DNA: TGTGCCAGCAGCCGGGACGGACAGGGGTCCTACGAGCAGTACTTC.

The chain recombines TRBV30 with TRBJ1-3; D gene uncertain. Germline CDR1 and CDR2: GTSNPN and SVGIG (reference sequence). Trimming removed 0 bases from V and 7 bases from J, with 7 bases in between. This CDR3 comprises 12 residues. The CDR3 here is CAWSVIRNTIYF. CDR3 DNA sequence: TGTGCCTGGAGTGTAATCCGGAACACCATATATTTT.

This clone has a handful of counts. The chain has TRBV7-9 and TRBJ2-1; tentative D call: TRBD2 (5 bases). The CDR3 is 11 residues long. V dropped 3 bases and J dropped 9 bases, with 6 bases sitting between them. From germline, CDR1 is SEHNR and CDR2 FQNEAQ (reference sequence). DNA of the CDR3: TGTGCCAGCAGCTTTGAGGGTGAGCAGTTCTTC. It codes for CASSFEGEQFF. The variable domain in full, with the rest retrieved from reference TRBV7-9 and TRBJ2-1, is DTGVSQNPRHKITKRGQNVTFRCDPISEHNRLYWYRQTLGQGPEFLTYFQNEAQLEKSRLLSDRFSAERPKGSFSTLEIQRTEQGDSAMYLCASSFEGEQFFGPGTRLTVL.

The CDR3 bases are TGTGCCAGTGACTTTAGCGGGAGGGGAATAAATGAGCAGTTCTTC. This sequence encodes CASDFSGRGINEQFF. The V call is TRBV19, the J call TRBJ2-1; 11 bases align to TRBD2. V lost 8 bases, J lost 7 bases, and 10 bases stayed unmatched. Germline V gene data show CDR1 as LNHDA and CDR2 as SQIVND (reference sequence). The CDR3 covers 15 residues.

J is TRBJ1-1 and V is TRBV6-5; a weak D match, TRBD1 (6 bases). Trimming removed 0 bases at V and 3 bases at J, with 14 bases between. Germline V gene lookup returns CDR1 MNHEY and CDR2 SVGAGI. CDR3 length equals 16 residues. This chain's CDR3 is CASSYSRGGGYTEAFF. CDR3 bases: TGTGCCAGCAGTTACTCGAGGGGGGGAGGGTACACTGAAGCTTTCTTT.

J is TRBJ1-1 and V is TRBV4-1; D may be TRBD1 (6 bases). Trimming cost V 2 bases and J 4 bases, with 8 bases left between them. From germline, CDR1 is MGHRA and CDR2 YSYEKL. This CDR3 is 13 amino acids long. The CDR3 spells CASSQTGSTEAFF. Written as DNA, the CDR3 is TGCGCCAGCAGCCAAACAGGGTCCACTGAAGCTTTCTTT.

The chain couples TRBV6-7 to TRBJ1-6; D gene unclear. TRBV6-7 is designated an ORF whose function remains uncertain. The CDR3 has 12 amino acids. V lost 4 bases and J 6 bases, leaving 4 bases between the germline ends. CDR3 coding DNA: TGTGCCAGCAGTTTCGGTAATTCACCCCTCCACTTT. Translated: CASSFGNSPLHF.

The CDR3 loop is CASRSGTGGIYEQYF. DNA for the CDR3: TGTGCCAGCAGGTCCGGGACAGGGGGTATCTACGAGCAGTACTTC. The V gene is TRBV6-5, the J gene TRBJ2-7, with TRBD1 matching over 11 bases. V trimming: 6 bases; J trimming: 3 bases; junction bases outside the gene matches: 7. CDR1 and CDR2 (germline): MNHEY, SVGAGI. The CDR3 length is 15 residues.

V usage is TRBV7-9 and J usage is TRBJ1-1; perhaps TRBD1 as D (5 bases). V lost 8 bases and J 5 bases, leaving 15 bases between the germline ends. CDR1 and CDR2 from the germline V gene are SEHNR and FQNEAQ (reference sequence). The CDR3 has 13 residues. CDR3 bases: TGTGCCAGCGGAACCAGGGAAAATACTGAAGCTTTCTTT. This sequence encodes CASGTRENTEAFF.

The chain has TRBV30 and TRBJ1-5, with TRBD1 identical over 7 bases. V shed 1 base, J shed 5 bases, and the junction held 8 bases outside the gene matches. Germline CDR1 reads GTSNPN; CDR2 reads SVGIG (reference sequence). This CDR3 has 15 amino acids. The CDR3 here is CAWSALDRPHQPQHF. CDR3 DNA sequence: TGTGCCTGGAGTGCCCTGGACAGGCCTCATCAGCCCCAGCATTTT.

The genes are TRBV10-3 and TRBJ1-1; no clear D gene. The CDR3 runs 14 residues. The V gene lost 3 bases and the J gene lost 2 bases, with 10 bases spanning the gap. CDR1 and CDR2 (germline): ENHRY, SYGVKD. CDR3 in amino acids: CAISEGRFNTEAFF. CDR3 DNA sequence: TGTGCCATCAGTGAAGGGAGGTTCAACACTGAAGCTTTCTTT.

This chain links TRBV6-1 with TRBJ1-6; D is ambiguous. Per the germline V gene, CDR1 is MNHNS and CDR2 is SASEGT. The CDR3 extends over 14 amino acids. V lost 6 bases and J lost 9, with 15 bases in between. This CDR3 is CASRIPDAGSPLHF. CDR3 DNA: TGTGCCAGCAGAATCCCTGATGCGGGTTCACCCCTCCACTTT.

The rearrangement joins TRBV2 to TRBJ2-3; no clear D. Germline V gene lookup returns CDR1 SNHLY and CDR2 FYNNEI. The length of the CDR3 is 15 residues. Trimming left V 4 bases short and J 2 bases short, with 13 bases between. The CDR3 spells CASSGQGILTDTQYF. CDR3 nucleotide sequence: TGTGCCAGCAGTGGACAAGGAATCCTCACAGATACGCAGTATTTT.

About this clone: The same CDR3 is also encoded by other DNA sequences in this sample. The genes are TRBV7-6 and TRBJ1-2, with 10 bases matching TRBD1. V shed 5 bases, J shed 6 bases, and the junction held 6 bases outside the gene matches. There are 14 residues in the CDR3. Germline CDR1 is SGHVS and CDR2 is FNYEAQ. The CDR3 sequence: CASSPGTGADGYTF. The CDR3 nucleotides are TGTGCCAGCAGCCCTGGGACAGGGGCGGATGGCTACACCTTC.

This chain joins TRBV28 and TRBJ2-3; tentatively, D is TRBD1 (6 bases). Germline loops: CDR1 MDHEN, CDR2 SYDVKM. The CDR3 runs to 16 residues. Trimming took 5 bases from V and 3 from J, leaving 18 bases between them. The CDR3 protein is CASSPPRGEGTDTQYF. The CDR3, as DNA: TGTGCCAGCAGTCCCCCCAGGGGAGAGGGGACAGATACGCAGTATTTT.

The chain joins TRBV20-1 to TRBJ2-5, with D hard to call. Per the germline V gene, CDR1 is DFQATT and CDR2 is SNEGSKA (reference sequence). CDR3 length: 11 residues. The ends were cut back, 5 bases at V and 2 bases at J, with 6 bases in the middle. The CDR3 loop is CSASRQETQYF. In DNA form, the CDR3 reads TGCAGTGCTTCCCGTCAAGAGACCCAGTACTTC.

The chain combines TRBV28 with TRBJ1-5; the match to TRBD1 covers 7 bases. This CDR3 spans 16 amino acids. Trimming removed 5 bases from V and 5 bases from J; junction bases left unmatched: 12. Germline CDR1 MDHEN, CDR2 SYDVKM. CDR3 residues: CASSLLRQGRDQPQHF. DNA for the CDR3: TGTGCCAGCAGTCTCCTCCGACAGGGAAGGGATCAGCCCCAGCATTTT. The full variable domain, its missing parts supplied by reference TRBV28 and TRBJ1-5, is DVKVTQSSRYLVKRTGEKVFLECVQDMDHENMFWYRQDPGLGLRLIYFSYDVKMKEKGDIPEGYSVSREKKERFSLILESASTNQTSMYLCASSLLRQGRDQPQHFGDGTRLSIL.

Turning to this clone: The sample has other DNA sequences that encode this CDR3 too. V and J are TRBV28 and TRBJ1-2; a possible D gene is TRBD1 (6 bases). V gave up 4 bases and J gave up 4 bases, with 22 bases separating them. The CDR3 is made up of 17 amino acids. Germline CDR1 MDHEN, CDR2 SYDVKM. CDR3 residues: CASSSTGGDPLFYGYTF. The CDR3 coding sequence is TGTGCCAGCAGTTCGACGGGGGGCGATCCCCTATTCTATGGCTACACCTTC.

The V gene is TRBV6-5, the J gene TRBJ2-7, with D unclear. The germline gives CDR1 MNHEY, CDR2 SVGAGI. The length of the CDR3 is 14 residues. The germline V and J ends were trimmed by 6 bases and 0 bases, with 12 bases remaining between them. The CDR3 sequence is CASRVTRGSYEQYF. The CDR3, as DNA: TGTGCCAGCAGGGTAACGAGAGGCTCCTACGAGCAGTACTTC.